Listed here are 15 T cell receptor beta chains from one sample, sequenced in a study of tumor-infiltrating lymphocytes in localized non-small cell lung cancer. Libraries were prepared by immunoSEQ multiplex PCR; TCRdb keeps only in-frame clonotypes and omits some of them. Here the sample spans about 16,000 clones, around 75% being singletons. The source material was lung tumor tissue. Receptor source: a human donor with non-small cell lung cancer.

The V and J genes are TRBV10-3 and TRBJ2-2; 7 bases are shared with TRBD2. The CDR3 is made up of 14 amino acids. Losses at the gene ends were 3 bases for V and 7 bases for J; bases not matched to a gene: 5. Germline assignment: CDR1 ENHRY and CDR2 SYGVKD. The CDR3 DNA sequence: TGTGCCATCAGTGATTCCAGGGAGGGCGGGGAGCTGTTTTTT. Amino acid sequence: CAISDSREGGELFF.

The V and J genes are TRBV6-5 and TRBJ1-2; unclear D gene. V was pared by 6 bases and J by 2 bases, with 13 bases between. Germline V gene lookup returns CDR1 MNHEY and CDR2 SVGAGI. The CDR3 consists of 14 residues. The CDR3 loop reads CASSITGPNYGYTF. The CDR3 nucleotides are TGTGCCAGCAGCATCACCGGGCCCAACTATGGCTACACCTTC.

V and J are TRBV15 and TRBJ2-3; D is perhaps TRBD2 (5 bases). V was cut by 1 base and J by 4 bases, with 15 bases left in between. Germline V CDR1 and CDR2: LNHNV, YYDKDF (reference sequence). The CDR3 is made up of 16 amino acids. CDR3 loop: CATSRGLGGSADTQYF. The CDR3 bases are TGTGCCACCAGCAGAGGTCTGGGTGGGAGCGCAGATACGCAGTATTTT.

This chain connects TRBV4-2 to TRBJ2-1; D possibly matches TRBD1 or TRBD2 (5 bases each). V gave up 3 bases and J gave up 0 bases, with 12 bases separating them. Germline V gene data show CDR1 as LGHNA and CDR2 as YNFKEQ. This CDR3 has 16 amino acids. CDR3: CASSQGDRSSYNEQFF. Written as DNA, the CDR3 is TGTGCCAGCAGCCAGGGGGACCGGAGCTCCTACAATGAGCAGTTCTTC.

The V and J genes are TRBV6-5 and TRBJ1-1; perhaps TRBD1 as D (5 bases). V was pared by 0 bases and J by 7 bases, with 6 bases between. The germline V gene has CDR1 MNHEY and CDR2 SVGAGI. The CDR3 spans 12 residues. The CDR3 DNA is TGTGCCAGCAGTTACTCAACAGGTGAAGCTTTCTTT. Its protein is CASSYSTGEAFF.

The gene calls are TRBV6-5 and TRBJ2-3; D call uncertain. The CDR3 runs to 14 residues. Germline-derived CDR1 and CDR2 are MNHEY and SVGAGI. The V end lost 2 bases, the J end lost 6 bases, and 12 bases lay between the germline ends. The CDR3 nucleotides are TGTGCCAGCAGTTACGACCGGGTAGGGGATACGCAGTATTTT. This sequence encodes CASSYDRVGDTQYF.

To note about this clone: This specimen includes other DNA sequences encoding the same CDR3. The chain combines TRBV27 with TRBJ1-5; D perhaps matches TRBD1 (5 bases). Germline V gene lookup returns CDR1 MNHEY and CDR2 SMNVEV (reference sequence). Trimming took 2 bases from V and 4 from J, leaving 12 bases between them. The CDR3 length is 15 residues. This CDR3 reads CASSLSQGGNQPQHF. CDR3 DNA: TGTGCCAGCAGTTTAAGTCAGGGAGGGAATCAGCCCCAGCATTTT.

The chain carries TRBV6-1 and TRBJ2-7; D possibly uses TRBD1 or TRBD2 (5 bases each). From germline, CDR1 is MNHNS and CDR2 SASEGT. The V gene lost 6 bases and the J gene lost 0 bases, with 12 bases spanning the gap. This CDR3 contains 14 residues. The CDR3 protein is CASSPQGVSYEQYF. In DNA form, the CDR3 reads TGTGCCAGCAGCCCCCAGGGAGTCTCCTACGAGCAGTACTTC.

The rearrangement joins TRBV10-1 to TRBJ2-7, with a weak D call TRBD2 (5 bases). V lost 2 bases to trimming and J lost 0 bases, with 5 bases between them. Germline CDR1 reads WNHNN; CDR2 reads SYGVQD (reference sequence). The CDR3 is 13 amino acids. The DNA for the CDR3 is TGCGCCAGCAGTGAGGACTACTCCTACGAGCAGTACTTC. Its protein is CASSEDYSYEQYF.

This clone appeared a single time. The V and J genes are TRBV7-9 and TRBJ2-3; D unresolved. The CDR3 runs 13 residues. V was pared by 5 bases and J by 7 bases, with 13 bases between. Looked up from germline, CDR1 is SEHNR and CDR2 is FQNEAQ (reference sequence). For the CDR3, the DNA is TGTGCCAGCAGCCCACGTCATAGCTATACGCAGTATTTT. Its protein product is CASSPRHSYTQYF.

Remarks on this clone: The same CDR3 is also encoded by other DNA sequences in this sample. CDR3 sequence (DNA): TGTGCCAGCAGCGGCGACGCAGATACGCAGTATTTT. Translated: CASSGDADTQYF. The chain recombines TRBV2 with TRBJ2-3; D unresolved. CDR1 is SNHLY and CDR2 is FYNNEI in the germline V gene. The CDR3 has 12 amino acids. The V end lost 6 bases, the J end lost 4 bases, and 8 bases lay between the germline ends.

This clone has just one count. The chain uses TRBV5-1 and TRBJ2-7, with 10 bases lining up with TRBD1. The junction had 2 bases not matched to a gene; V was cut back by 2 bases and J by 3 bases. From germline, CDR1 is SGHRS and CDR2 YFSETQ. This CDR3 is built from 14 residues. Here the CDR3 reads CASSFRDRGYEQYF. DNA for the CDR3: TGCGCCAGCAGCTTCCGGGACAGGGGCTACGAGCAGTACTTC.

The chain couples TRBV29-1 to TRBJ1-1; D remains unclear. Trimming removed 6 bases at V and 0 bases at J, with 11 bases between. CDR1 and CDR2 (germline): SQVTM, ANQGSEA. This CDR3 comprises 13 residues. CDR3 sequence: CSVPTEMNTEAFF. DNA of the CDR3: TGCAGCGTACCGACCGAAATGAACACTGAAGCTTTCTTT.

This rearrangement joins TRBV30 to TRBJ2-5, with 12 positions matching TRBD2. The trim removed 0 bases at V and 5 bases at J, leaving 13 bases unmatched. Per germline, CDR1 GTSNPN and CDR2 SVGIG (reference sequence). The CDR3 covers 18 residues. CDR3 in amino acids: CAWSVGRTSGATAETQYF. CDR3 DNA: TGTGCCTGGAGTGTGGGGCGGACTAGCGGGGCAACGGCGGAGACCCAGTACTTC. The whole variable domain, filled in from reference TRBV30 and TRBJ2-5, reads SQTIHQWPATLVQPVGSPLSLECTVEGTSNPNLYWYRQAAGRGLQLLFYSVGIGQISSEVPQNLSASRPQDRQFILSSKKLLLSDSGFYLCAWSVGRTSGATAETQYFGPGTRLLVL.

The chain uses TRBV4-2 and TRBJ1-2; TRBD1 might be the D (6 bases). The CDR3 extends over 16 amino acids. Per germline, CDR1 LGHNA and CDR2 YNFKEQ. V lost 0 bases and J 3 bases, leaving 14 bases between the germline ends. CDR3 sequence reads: CASSQEGGILDYGYTF. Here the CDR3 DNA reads TGTGCCAGCAGCCAAGAAGGGGGGATCCTAGACTATGGCTACACCTTC.